This T cell receptor (beta chain) stems from a study of blood T cell repertoires in COVID-19. Study-level background: Sites across the United States, Italy and Spain contributed samples from acute and convalescent COVID-19. PBMCs, B-cell-depleted T cells, or T cells provided the cDNA or gDNA that made up the material.

In the original analysis: Amplification with reference gene primers provided the estimates of nucleated cell counts. The repertoire was sequenced with immunoSEQ multiplex PCR; TCRdb's copy has only in-frame clones and lacks some. The V and J calls and the clone size are those of that table, but D and trimming were determined from the DNA. The sample includes 60,000 or so clones, 85% of them seen just once. The TCR was taken from a human donor in a cohort sampled during active COVID-19. Sequenced input: peripheral blood.

CDR3 amino acids: CASSPGTDTQYF. For the CDR3, the DNA is TGCGCCAGCAGTCCCGGCACAGATACGCAGTATTTT. The chain couples TRBV10-1 to TRBJ2-3; D not resolved. The CDR3 sequence is 12 residues long. CDR1 is WNHNN, CDR2 SYGVQD, per germline (reference sequence). V shed 5 bases and J shed 1 base, with 4 bases lying between them.